This T cell receptor (beta chain) is drawn from a study of T cell responses to AZD1222 COVID-19 vaccine. Generated by immunoSEQ multiplex PCR, the TCRdb table keeps only in-frame clones and is missing some. Of over 100,000 clones listed, approximately 90% are singletons. There are 13 residues in the CDR3. Unmatched junction bases numbered 3, after V lost 5 bases and J lost 8 bases. CDR1 SGHTA and CDR2 FQGNSA come from the germline V gene. This clone was detected only a few times. V and J are TRBV7-2 and TRBJ1-6, with 7 bases matching TRBD1. The TCR originated in an adult in good health. Here the sequenced sample was peripheral blood, taken on day 0 of AZD1222 vaccination. CDR3 sequence (DNA): TGTGCCAGCAGCAGGGACAGTTATTCACCCCTCCACTTT. Its protein is CASSRDSYSPLHF.